This TCR beta chain was recorded in a study of blood T cell repertoires in COVID-19. Background on the study: The study drew acute and convalescent COVID-19 samples from the United States, Italy and Spain. From T cells, B-cell-depleted T cells, or PBMCs came the material, which was cDNA or gDNA.

This clone came up a few times. Germline CDR1 and CDR2: SGHTA and FQGNSA. This CDR3 is built from 15 residues. V shed 5 bases and J 10 bases; nucleotides not matched to a gene: 8. Original methodology: Amplification with reference gene primers provided the estimates of nucleated cell counts. Data came from immunoSEQ multiplex PCR; TCRdb stores just in-frame clones and leaves some out. V, J and clone size are taken as reported in that table, and D and trimming were inferred from the DNA itself. The table has around 130,000 clones, about 86% seen once. This clonotype was sampled from a woman aged 50 to 60 with acute or convalescent COVID-19. The chain combines TRBV7-2 with TRBJ2-1; 13 bases align to TRBD2. The sample consisted of peripheral blood. Here the CDR3 reads CASSIGLAGASEQFF. Here the CDR3 DNA reads TGTGCCAGCAGCATTGGACTAGCGGGAGCATCGGAGCAGTTCTTC.